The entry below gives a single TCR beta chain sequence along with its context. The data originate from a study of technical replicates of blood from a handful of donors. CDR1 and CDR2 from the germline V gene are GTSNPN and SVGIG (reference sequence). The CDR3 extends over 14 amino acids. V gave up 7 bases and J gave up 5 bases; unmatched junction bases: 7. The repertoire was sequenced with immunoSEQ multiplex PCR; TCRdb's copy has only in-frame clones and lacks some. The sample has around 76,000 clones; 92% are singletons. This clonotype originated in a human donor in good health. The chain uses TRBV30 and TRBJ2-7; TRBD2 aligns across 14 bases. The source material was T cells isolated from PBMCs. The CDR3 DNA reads TGTGCCTCCGACCCGGGACTAGCGGGAGACGAGCAGTACTTC. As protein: CASDPGLAGDEQYF.